The next 11 T cell receptor beta chains were all read from a single sample in a study of control samples from healthy donors and cancer patients. TCRdb's copy holds only in-frame clones and misses some; the assay was immunoSEQ multiplex PCR. The sample has about 58,000 clones; around 87% are singletons. Sequencing was carried out using PBMCs. All receptors derive from a man aged 55 to 70 with colorectal cancer.

The chain uses TRBV6-5 and TRBJ1-5; 8 bases agree with TRBD1. The CDR3 has 13 amino acids. Germline V CDR1 and CDR2: MNHEY, SVGAGI. Trimming at V came to 5 bases and at J to 5 bases, leaving 2 bases not matched to a gene. DNA of the CDR3: TGTGCCAGCAGTAAGACAGGGGATCAGCCCCAGCATTTT. Its translation is CASSKTGDQPQHF.

The V and J genes are TRBV29-1 and TRBJ2-1; TRBD1 or TRBD2 may be the D gene (6 bases each). The germline gives CDR1 SQVTM, CDR2 ANQGSEA. V was cut by 4 bases and J by 9 bases, with 13 bases left in between. This CDR3 is built from 12 residues. The CDR3 DNA is TGCAGCGTTGTGGGGGGCTGGGGTGAGCAGTTCTTC. Translated, it gives CSVVGGWGEQFF.

There are a few counts of this clone. V and J are TRBV19 and TRBJ2-7, with 9 nucleotides matching TRBD1. The trim removed 7 bases at V and 1 base at J, leaving 2 bases unmatched. From germline, CDR1 is LNHDA and CDR2 SQIVND (reference sequence). The CDR3 length is 13 residues. This chain's CDR3 is CASKGTGSYEQYF. As DNA, the CDR3 is TGTGCCAGTAAAGGGACAGGGTCCTACGAGCAGTACTTC.

The V gene is TRBV25-1, the J gene TRBJ2-7; D possibly corresponds to TRBD1 (6 bases). Germline loops: CDR1 MGHDK, CDR2 SYGVNS. V gave up 3 bases and J gave up 3 bases, with 9 bases separating them. This CDR3 has 13 residues. CDR3 in DNA: TGTGCCAGCAGTGATGACAGGAGCTACGAGCAGTACTTC. It specifies CASSDDRSYEQYF.

The V call is TRBV7-8, the J call TRBJ2-1; 7 bases agree with TRBD2. V shed 5 bases, J shed 6 bases, and the junction held 7 bases outside the gene matches. The CDR3 has 14 residues. Germline loops: CDR1 SGHVS, CDR2 FQNEAQ. This CDR3 reads CASSEREGSNEQFF. As DNA, the CDR3 is TGTGCCAGCAGCGAAAGGGAGGGAAGCAATGAGCAGTTCTTC.

This clone was detected only a few times. J is TRBJ2-4 and V is TRBV28, with D perhaps assigned TRBD1 or TRBD2 (6 bases each). V was clipped by 7 bases and J by 0 bases, with 13 bases between them. Germline lookup yields CDR1 MDHEN and CDR2 SYDVKM. This CDR3 is 15 amino acids long. For the CDR3, the DNA is TGTGCCAGCAACCCGGGGGCCCTAGCCAAAAACATTCAGTACTTC. Protein: CASNPGALAKNIQYF.

The gene calls are TRBV5-1 and TRBJ2-5; weak D call: TRBD2 (6 bases). Germline lookup yields CDR1 SGHRS and CDR2 YFSETQ. The CDR3 is 14 amino acids. V was clipped by 0 bases and J by 3 bases, with 9 bases between them. CDR3 DNA sequence: TGCGCCAGCAGCTTGGGGCCGGGGGAAGAGACCCAGTACTTC. Translating gives CASSLGPGEETQYF.

CDR3: CAWTEVGRTQGTEAFF. The CDR3, as DNA: TGTGCCTGGACTGAAGTTGGGCGGACGCAGGGCACTGAAGCTTTCTTT. The chain recombines TRBV30 with TRBJ1-1; D perhaps matches TRBD1 (5 bases). The germline gives CDR1 GTSNPN, CDR2 SVGIG (reference sequence). The CDR3 is made up of 16 amino acids. Trimming pared 4 bases from V and 4 bases from J, leaving 22 bases between.

The J gene is TRBJ1-1, the V gene TRBV7-2; D unresolved. The germline V and J ends were trimmed by 7 bases and 0 bases, with 15 bases remaining between them. The CDR3 has 15 residues. Germline-derived CDR1 and CDR2 are SGHTA and FQGNSA. CDR3 in DNA: TGTGCCAGCATCCGGGGTAGGAGGTTGAACACTGAAGCTTTCTTT. It encodes CASIRGRRLNTEAFF.

The genes are TRBV6-6 and TRBJ2-2, with unresolved D. The CDR3 runs to 14 residues. Germline values: CDR1 MNHNY, CDR2 SVGAGI (reference sequence). V was clipped by 0 bases and J by 3 bases, with 5 bases between them. CDR3 sequence (DNA): TGTGCCAGCAGTTACTCCTTAGACACCGGGGAGCTGTTTTTT. Its translation: CASSYSLDTGELFF.

This clone has a handful of counts. The J gene is TRBJ1-3, the V gene TRBV14; no clear D. Germline V gene data show CDR1 as SGHDN and CDR2 as FVKESK. The CDR3 contains 15 residues. V was clipped by 4 bases and J by 3 bases, with 13 bases between them. CDR3: CASSPPTWGGNTIYF. CDR3 coding DNA: TGTGCCAGCAGCCCTCCCACTTGGGGTGGAAACACCATATATTTT.